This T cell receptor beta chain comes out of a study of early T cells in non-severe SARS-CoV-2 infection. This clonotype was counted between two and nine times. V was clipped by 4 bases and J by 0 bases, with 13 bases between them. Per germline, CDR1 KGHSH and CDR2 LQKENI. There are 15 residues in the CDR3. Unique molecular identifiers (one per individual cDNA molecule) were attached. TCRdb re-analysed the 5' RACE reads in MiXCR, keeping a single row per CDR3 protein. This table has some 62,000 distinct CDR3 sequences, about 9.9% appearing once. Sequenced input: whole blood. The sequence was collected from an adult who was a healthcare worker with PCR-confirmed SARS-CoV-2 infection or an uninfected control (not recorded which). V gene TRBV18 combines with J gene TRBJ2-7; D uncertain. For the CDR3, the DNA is TGTGCCAGCTCACTTAAGGGCCCTCTCTCCTACGAGCAGTACGTC. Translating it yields CASSLKGPLSYEQYV.